The 18 T cell receptor beta chains presented below share a single source sample, sequenced in a study of blood T cell repertoires in COVID-19. Sequencing was performed with immunoSEQ multiplex PCR; in TCRdb, only in-frame clones are kept and a portion is missing. The table records 93,000 or so clones, roughly 84% of them present only once. Input material: peripheral blood. The receptor source for this set is a human donor in a cohort sampled during active COVID-19.

This clone was observed a single time. Other DNA sequences in the sample encode the same CDR3. CDR3 region: CASSLGAGGPGTGELFF. The CDR3 DNA reads as TGTGCCAGCAGCTTAGGCGCGGGGGGCCCGGGCACCGGGGAGCTGTTTTTT. The genes are TRBV7-6 and TRBJ2-2; 8 bases fit TRBD2. The CDR3 has 17 amino acids. Germline CDR1 reads SGHVS; CDR2 reads FNYEAQ. V was pared by 1 base and J by 4 bases, with 8 bases of the junction left unmatched.

This clone was seen only a few times. The rearrangement joins TRBV19 to TRBJ2-1; D may be TRBD1 (6 bases). The ends were cut back, 5 bases at V and 7 bases at J, with 12 bases in the middle. Germline CDR1 reads LNHDA; CDR2 reads SQIVND (reference sequence). The length of the CDR3 is 13 residues. The CDR3 nucleotides read TGTGCCAGTAGTGCTTGGGGGCTGAATGAGCAGTTCTTC. It specifies CASSAWGLNEQFF.

The count of this clone is one. The V and J genes are TRBV7-2 and TRBJ2-5, with TRBD2 matching 11 bases. With 6 bases clipped from V and 3 bases from J, the junction kept 0 bases outside the gene matches. Germline lookup yields CDR1 SGHTA and CDR2 FQGNSA. The CDR3 is 13 amino acids. CDR3 sequence (DNA): TGTGCCAGCAGACTAGCGGGGGAAGAGACCCAGTACTTC. This gives the protein CASRLAGEETQYF.

The V gene is TRBV11-2, the J gene TRBJ2-2; TRBD2 is a possible D gene (5 bases). V lost 7 bases and J lost 3, with 21 bases in between. This CDR3 has 17 amino acids. From germline, CDR1 is SGHAT and CDR2 FQNNGV. The CDR3 region is CASTPQQRARDTGELFF. Here the CDR3 DNA reads TGTGCCAGCACTCCGCAACAGAGGGCGAGGGACACCGGGGAGCTGTTTTTT.

This rearrangement joins TRBV11-2 to TRBJ2-7; 8 bases are a match to TRBD1. The CDR3 is 15 amino acids. With V trimmed by 5 bases and J by 6 bases, 12 bases remained unmatched. Germline V gives CDR1 SGHAT, CDR2 FQNNGV. The CDR3 region is CASSPLGDRGSEQYF. The CDR3 DNA reads TGTGCCAGCAGCCCACTTGGAGACAGGGGTAGCGAGCAGTACTTC.

The J gene is TRBJ1-1, the V gene TRBV5-5; perhaps TRBD1 as D (5 bases). This CDR3 spans 14 amino acids. The ends were cut back, 3 bases at V and 5 bases at J, with 14 bases in the middle. Germline-derived CDR1 and CDR2 are SGHKS and YYEKEE (reference sequence). CDR3 loop: CASSWASGGTEAFF. The CDR3, as DNA: TGTGCCAGCAGCTGGGCCAGCGGGGGGACTGAAGCTTTCTTT.

This clone was seen only a few times. The chain recombines TRBV7-3 with TRBJ2-1; 10 bases match TRBD2. The CDR3 contains 15 residues. CDR1 and CDR2 (germline): SGHTA, FQGTGA. V lost 2 bases to trimming and J lost 2 bases; unmatched junction nucleotides: 0. CDR3 nucleotides: TGTGCCAGCAGCTTACTAGCGGGGGCCTACAATGAGCAGTTCTTC. Protein sequence: CASSLLAGAYNEQFF.

DNA for the CDR3: TGCGCCAGCAGCTTGGCCCCACAGTCTAGCACAGATACGCAGTATTTT. As protein: CASSLAPQSSTDTQYF. V gene TRBV5-1 combines with J gene TRBJ2-3; no definite D call. Germline lookup yields CDR1 SGHRS and CDR2 YFSETQ. V shed 0 bases and J shed 0 bases, with 11 bases lying between them. This CDR3 has 16 amino acids.

This clone was seen only once. The V and J genes are TRBV28 and TRBJ2-7; no reliable D call. V was pared by 7 bases and J by 0 bases, with 7 bases between. The CDR3 consists of 12 residues. The germline gives CDR1 MDHEN, CDR2 SYDVKM. The CDR3 DNA follows: TGTGCCAGCACTCTATTCTCCTACGAGCAGTACTTC. Amino acid sequence: CASTLFSYEQYF.

The CDR3 loop reads CASSPGQSNYGYTF. CDR3 nucleotides: TGTGCCAGCTCACCGGGACAGTCTAACTATGGCTACACCTTC. This sequence joins TRBV18 and TRBJ1-2; TRBD1 matches at 7 bases. V gave up 3 bases and J gave up 0 bases; unmatched junction bases: 1. CDR3 length equals 14 residues. Germline V lookup: CDR1 KGHSH, CDR2 LQKENI.

The J gene is TRBJ2-5, the V gene TRBV5-1; 7 positions agree with TRBD1. In germline, CDR1 is SGHRS, CDR2 YFSETQ. The V segment lost 3 bases and the J segment 4 bases; nucleotides outside the gene matches: 9. The CDR3 totals 15 residues. The CDR3 DNA follows: TGCGCCAGCAGCTCAAACGCAGGGGGTCGAGAGACCCAGTACTTC. Protein product: CASSSNAGGRETQYF. Together with reference TRBV5-1 and TRBJ2-5, the CDR3 gives the full variable domain: KAGVTQTPRYLIKTRGQQVTLSCSPISGHRSVSWYQQTPGQGLQFLFEYFSETQRNKGNFPGRFSGRQFSNSRSEMNVSTLELGDSALYLCASSSNAGGRETQYFGPGTRLLVL.

The genes are TRBV4-1 and TRBJ1-1; D remains ambiguous. V was pared by 7 bases and J by 6 bases, with 18 bases between. Germline values: CDR1 MGHRA, CDR2 YSYEKL. The CDR3 is 14 amino acids. The CDR3 here is CASTRTRLYPEAFF. The CDR3, as DNA: TGCGCCAGCACCCGAACGAGGTTGTATCCTGAAGCTTTCTTT.

This chain uses TRBV2 with TRBJ2-1, with D perhaps TRBD2 (6 bases). This CDR3 has 11 amino acids. V lost 2 bases to trimming and J lost 14 bases, with 10 bases between them. CDR1 is SNHLY, CDR2 FYNNEI, per germline. CDR3 sequence (DNA): TGTGCCAGCAGTGAACGGGGGTCGGAGTTCTTC. Protein: CASSERGSEFF.

This chain links TRBV18 with TRBJ1-1; TRBD1 matches at 9 bases. The CDR3 spans 14 residues. Germline-derived CDR1 and CDR2 are KGHSH and LQKENI. The V gene end was trimmed by 4 bases and the J gene end by 2 bases; junction bases not matched to a gene: 2. The CDR3 DNA sequence: TGTGCCAGCTCACGGACAGGGGATAACACTGAAGCTTTCTTT. It specifies CASSRTGDNTEAFF.

The chain has TRBV3-1 (or the pseudogene TRBV3-2) and TRBJ2-3; a weak D match, TRBD2 (7 bases). The CDR3 is 15 amino acids. Trimming pared 1 base from V and 4 bases from J, leaving 12 bases between. Germline CDR1 reads LGHDT; CDR2 reads YNNKEL (reference sequence). The CDR3 sequence is CASSQGGGRADTQYF. The CDR3 region has the DNA TGTGCCAGCAGCCAAGGGGGGGGGCGGGCAGATACGCAGTATTTT.

Regarding this clone: This sample includes further DNA sequences coding for the same CDR3. V and J are TRBV7-2 and TRBJ1-2; TRBD1 is a possible D gene (6 bases). Trimming took 3 bases from V and 0 from J, leaving 8 bases between them. The V gene's germline CDR1 is SGHTA and CDR2 FQGNSA. This CDR3 region has 14 residues. The CDR3 loop is CASSLDSSNYGYTF. For the CDR3, the DNA is TGTGCCAGCAGCTTGGACAGCTCTAACTATGGCTACACCTTC. Full variable domain (remainder filled in from reference TRBV7-2 and TRBJ1-2): GAGVSQSPSNKVTEKGKDVELRCDPISGHTALYWYRQSLGQGLEFLIYFQGNSAPDKSGLPSDRFSAERTGGSVSTLTIQRTQQEDSAVYLCASSLDSSNYGYTFGSGTRLTVV.

The V gene is TRBV5-1, the J gene TRBJ2-7, with 10 bases lining up with TRBD1. Per the germline V gene, CDR1 is SGHRS and CDR2 is YFSETQ. This CDR3 is 14 amino acids long. V lost 3 bases, J lost 7 bases, and 7 bases stayed unmatched. CDR3 sequence reads: CASSSDRGPWEQYF. The CDR3 region has the DNA TGCGCCAGCAGCTCTGACAGGGGGCCCTGGGAGCAGTACTTC.

V is TRBV3-1 (or the pseudogene TRBV3-2) and J is TRBJ2-2; D is unresolved. V was pared by 4 bases and J by 2 bases, with 14 bases between. CDR3 size: 16 residues. Germline V lookup: CDR1 LGHDT, CDR2 YNNKEL (reference sequence). The CDR3 region has the DNA TGTGCCAGCAGCCCCCGTCCCCTCCTAAACACCGGGGAGCTGTTTTTT. Protein product: CASSPRPLLNTGELFF.